This paragraph covers one T cell receptor beta chain sequence. Its cognate antigen is unknown. One base away lies a much larger clone, so this may be a sequencing read error. The data were obtained in a study of glioma-infiltrating T cells. Study-wide findings and caveats: Non-neoplastic patients had below-expected tissue-blood divergence, while all gliomas exceeded expectation. Only very few CDR3 sequences appeared in both tissue and blood.

V was trimmed by 4 bases and J by 10 bases, leaving 11 bases between them. The CDR3 totals 12 residues. Germline lookup yields CDR1 KGHSH and CDR2 LQKENI. The iRepertoire nested amplicon-rescue multiplex PCR amplified TCR alpha and beta CDR3s from RNA. For one-step reverse transcription and amplification, 100-400 ng of tissue mRNA or PBMC total RNA was used. MiXCR was run by TCRdb on the multiplex PCR reads, yielding one entry per CDR3 protein. The sample lists around 170,000 distinct CDR3 sequences, about 46% occurring once. The genes are TRBV18 and TRBJ2-1, with D uncertain. Sequenced input: glioma tissue, nonneoplastic brain tissue, or PBMCs (not recorded which). The TCR originated in a human donor with low-grade glioma or glioblastoma, undergoing nonglioma brain surgery, or in good health (not recorded which). CDR3 in amino acids: CASSLTGEEQFF. The CDR3 DNA is TGTGCCAGCTCACTTACTGGCGAAGAGCAGTTCTTC.